The 25 T cell receptor beta chains given below trace back to one sample, sequenced in a study of early T cells in non-severe SARS-CoV-2 infection. TCRdb independently ran MiXCR on the 5' RACE reads; one entry per CDR3 protein. Counted here are around 20,000 distinct CDR3 sequences, roughly 4% occurring once; the ten biggest clones make up over 1.3%. The sequenced material came from whole blood. Every receptor here comes from an adult who was a healthcare worker with PCR-confirmed SARS-CoV-2 infection or an uninfected control (not recorded which).

The chain links TRBV3-1 to TRBJ2-1, with TRBD1 identical over 8 bases. The CDR3 covers 14 residues. J lost 4 bases, V lost 4 bases, and 3 bases had no gene match. Germline V CDR1 and CDR2: LGHDT, YNNKEL (reference sequence). This CDR3 is CASSLGTGYNEQFF. Written as DNA, the CDR3 is TGTGCCAGCAGCCTTGGGACAGGATACAATGAGCAGTTCTTC.

This clonotype appeared many times. Here the CDR3 DNA reads TGCAGTGCTACCGACAGCTACACAGATACGCAGTATTTT. Translating gives CSATDSYTDTQYF. The chain recombines TRBV20-1 with TRBJ2-3, with D possibly matching TRBD1 (5 bases). V gave up 4 bases and J gave up 2 bases, with 10 bases separating them. This CDR3 spans 13 amino acids. Germline assignment: CDR1 DFQATT and CDR2 SNEGSKA (reference sequence).

The table lists this clonotype with a few counts. The chain joins TRBV10-2 to TRBJ2-5, with 8 bases identical to TRBD2. The germline gives CDR1 WSHSY, CDR2 SAAADI. CDR3 length equals 14 residues. V lost 5 bases and J lost 4; bases outside the gene matches: 6. CDR3 sequence (DNA): TGCGCCAGCAGTCGAGCGGGACTAGTAGAGACCCAGTACTTC. This translates into CASSRAGLVETQYF.

This clonotype showed up many times. The rearrangement uses TRBV7-8 and TRBJ2-1; D unresolved. Trimming removed 1 base from V and 7 bases from J, with 8 bases in between. This CDR3 contains 13 residues. Germline-derived CDR1 and CDR2 are SGHVS and FQNEAQ. CDR3 sequence: CASSLVEGNEQFF. The CDR3 nucleotides are TGTGCCAGCAGCTTAGTCGAAGGGAATGAGCAGTTCTTC. The full variable domain, its missing parts supplied by reference TRBV7-8 and TRBJ2-1, is GAGVSQSPRYKVAKRGQDVALRCDPISGHVSLFWYQQALGQGPEFLTYFQNEAQLDKSGLPSDRFFAERPEGSVSTLKIQRTQQEDSAVYLCASSLVEGNEQFFGPGTRLTVL.

The sample holds a few counts of this clonotype. J is TRBJ1-1 and V is TRBV12-3 or TRBV12-4; D gene unclear. V was pared by 8 bases and J by 2 bases, with 12 bases between. This CDR3 is 13 amino acids long. CDR3 sequence: CASSLGANTEAFF. The CDR3 DNA is TGTGCCAGCTCCTTGGGAGCTAACACTGAAGCTTTCTTT.

This clonotype came up many times. The DNA of the CDR3 is TGCAGCGTGGGAGGGGTTAACTATGGCTACACCTTC. This encodes CSVGGVNYGYTF. The chain recombines TRBV29-1 with TRBJ1-2; D may be TRBD1 (5 bases). Trimming took off 6 bases at V and 1 base at J, with 9 bases between the two ends. CDR3 length: 12 amino acids. CDR1 and CDR2 (germline): SQVTM, ANQGSEA.

This clonotype was recorded at least ten times. The chain links TRBV11-2 to TRBJ2-7, with 8 positions matching TRBD1. J lost 5 bases, V lost 5 bases, and 8 bases had no gene match. The CDR3 runs 14 residues. The germline CDR1 and CDR2 sequences are SGHAT and FQNNGV. The CDR3 sequence: CASSVRGPSDEQYF. The CDR3 bases are TGTGCCAGCAGCGTCAGGGGGCCCTCAGACGAGCAGTACTTC. The whole variable domain, remainder taken from reference TRBV11-2 and TRBJ2-7, is EAGVAQSPRYKIIEKRQSVAFWCNPISGHATLYWYQQILGQGPKLLIQFQNNGVVDDSQLPKDRFSAERLKGVDSTLKIQPAKLEDSAVYLCASSVRGPSDEQYFGPGTRLTVT.

This clonotype was found many times. The rearrangement links TRBV11-2 to TRBJ2-1, with a possible D match to TRBD1 (6 bases). Trimming stripped 5 bases from V and 1 base from J, with 12 bases between. The CDR3 is 15 amino acids. Germline V lookup: CDR1 SGHAT, CDR2 FQNNGV. CDR3 sequence (DNA): TGTGCCAGCAGCCTAGGGGGACCTTCCTACAATGAGCAGTTCTTC. It encodes CASSLGGPSYNEQFF.

This clonotype was observed many times. This chain joins TRBV5-6 and TRBJ2-2; D call uncertain. From germline, CDR1 is SGHDT and CDR2 YYEEEE. This CDR3 spans 15 amino acids. The V and J ends lost 0 bases and 8 bases respectively, with 14 bases between them. CDR3 coding DNA: TGTGCCAGCAGCTTGGGGCAGGTGAAACCGGGGGAGCTGTTTTTT. This gives the protein CASSLGQVKPGELFF.

This clonotype was observed a handful of times. This chain uses TRBV25-1 with TRBJ2-3; possibly TRBD1 or TRBD2 for D (6 bases each). V shed 3 bases and J shed 1 base, with 11 bases lying between them. Germline lookup yields CDR1 MGHDK and CDR2 SYGVNS. The CDR3 has 15 amino acids. CDR3 coding DNA: TGTGCCAGCAGTGAGTCCGGGGGCCGCACAGATACGCAGTATTTT. Translated, it gives CASSESGGRTDTQYF. The variable domain in full, completed from reference TRBV25-1 and TRBJ2-3, reads EADIYQTPRYLVIGTGKKITLECSQTMGHDKMYWYQQDPGMELHLIHYSYGVNSTEKGDLSSESTVSRIRTEHFPLTLESARPSHTSQYLCASSESGGRTDTQYFGPGTRLTVL.

This clonotype was found a few times. The chain combines TRBV7-3 with TRBJ1-1; tentative D call: TRBD1 (6 bases). Germline lookup yields CDR1 SGHTA and CDR2 FQGTGA. V dropped 5 bases and J dropped 4 bases, with 11 bases sitting between them. The CDR3 runs to 13 residues. The CDR3: CASSGQGLTEAFF. The CDR3 region has the DNA TGTGCCAGCAGCGGCCAGGGGCTCACTGAAGCTTTCTTT.

This rearrangement joins TRBV29-1 to TRBJ1-1; 9 positions match TRBD1. Unmatched junction bases numbered 3, after V lost 6 bases and J lost 1 base. This CDR3 has 13 amino acids. In germline, CDR1 is SQVTM, CDR2 ANQGSEA. The CDR3 region has the DNA TGCAGCGTAGAGACAGGGGGGAACACTGAAGCTTTCTTT. This translates into CSVETGGNTEAFF.

The sample holds many counts of this clonotype. This sequence joins TRBV19 and TRBJ1-2; D not certain. V was clipped by 3 bases and J by 2 bases, with 13 bases between them. CDR3 length equals 15 residues. Germline CDR1 reads LNHDA; CDR2 reads SQIVND (reference sequence). The CDR3 region is CASSIDPTVNYGYTF. The CDR3 coding sequence is TGTGCCAGTAGTATCGACCCTACCGTCAACTATGGCTACACCTTC.

The table lists this clonotype with many counts. The genes are TRBV6-5 and TRBJ2-2, with D maybe TRBD1 (5 bases). Germline-derived CDR1 and CDR2 are MNHEY and SVGAGI. The V gene lost 6 bases and the J gene lost 5 bases, with 19 bases spanning the gap. The CDR3 sequence is 16 residues long. DNA for the CDR3: TGTGCCAGCAGCTATGACAGCTCGAGGTTTACCGGGGAGCTGTTTTTT. Protein sequence: CASSYDSSRFTGELFF.

This clonotype was found many times. V is TRBV13 and J is TRBJ2-7; 9 bases are a match to TRBD2. The V and J ends lost 6 bases and 1 base, in that order; junction bases with no gene match: 7. The CDR3 consists of 15 residues. Germline CDR1 PRHDT, CDR2 FYEKMQ (reference sequence). CDR3 sequence: CASRQRGVDSYEQYF. In DNA form, the CDR3 reads TGTGCCAGCAGGCAGCGGGGGGTAGATTCCTACGAGCAGTACTTC.

This clonotype was found many times. The V call is TRBV24-1, the J call TRBJ2-5; no clear D gene. The CDR3 extends over 13 amino acids. Germline loops: CDR1 KGHDR, CDR2 SFDVKD. Trimming stripped 5 bases from V and 8 bases from J, with 14 bases between. DNA of the CDR3: TGTGCCACCAGTGGGACCAGCGATGGAACCCAGTACTTC. Amino acids: CATSGTSDGTQYF.

This clonotype was recorded a few times. This chain connects TRBV29-1 to TRBJ1-1, with D uncertain. V was trimmed by 7 bases and J by 0 bases, leaving 9 bases between them. The CDR3 is 12 amino acids. The germline V gene has CDR1 SQVTM and CDR2 ANQGSEA. CDR3 region: CSGGYMNTEAFF. The CDR3, as DNA: TGCAGCGGAGGGTACATGAACACTGAAGCTTTCTTT.

J is TRBJ2-6 and V is TRBV5-4, with no clear D. The CDR3 totals 16 residues. V was shortened by 4 bases and J by 0 bases, with 11 bases between the two germline ends. Germline CDR1 is SGHNT and CDR2 is YYREEE (reference sequence). The CDR3 is CASSPYSVSGANVLTF. In DNA, the CDR3 is TGTGCCAGCAGCCCTTATTCAGTCTCTGGGGCCAACGTCCTGACTTTC.

This clonotype was observed a few times. The chain uses TRBV7-8 and TRBJ2-7; D gene ambiguous. Per the germline V gene, CDR1 is SGHVS and CDR2 is FQNEAQ. V was cut by 3 bases and J by 4 bases, with 10 bases left in between. CDR3 length: 13 amino acids. This CDR3 reads CASSLPGYYEQYF. The CDR3 region has the DNA TGTGCCAGCAGCTTGCCGGGCTATTACGAGCAGTACTTC.

Sample share makes this clonotype medium-sized. This chain uses TRBV10-1 with TRBJ2-5; D call uncertain. Trimming removed 3 bases at V and 7 bases at J, with 9 bases between. Germline CDR1 WNHNN, CDR2 SYGVQD (reference sequence). There are 12 residues in the CDR3. The CDR3 loop is CASSDISGTQYF. In DNA, the CDR3 is TGCGCCAGCAGTGATATCTCAGGGACCCAGTACTTC.

This clonotype was seen many times. V is TRBV7-2 and J is TRBJ2-7; D unresolved. Germline CDR1 is SGHTA and CDR2 is FQGNSA. This CDR3 has 13 residues. Trimming pared 4 bases from V and 3 bases from J, leaving 10 bases between. DNA for the CDR3: TGTGCCAGCAGCTACAGTAGGGACTACGAGCAGTACTTC. Its protein product is CASSYSRDYEQYF.

This clonotype was seen at least ten times. The chain recombines TRBV5-4 with TRBJ1-2, with D perhaps TRBD1 (5 bases). The V end lost 3 bases, the J end lost 7 bases, and 16 bases lay between the germline ends. This CDR3 is 14 amino acids long. Germline V gives CDR1 SGHNT, CDR2 YYREEE (reference sequence). CDR3 bases: TGTGCCAGCAGCTCATCTACTGGGACGCCTGGCTACACCTTC. Amino acids: CASSSSTGTPGYTF. The entire variable domain, with the rest obtained from reference TRBV5-4 and TRBJ1-2, is as follows: ETGVTQSPTHLIKTRGQQVTLRCSSQSGHNTVSWYQQALGQGPQFIFQYYREEENGRGNFPPRFSGLQFPNYSSELNVNALELDDSALYLCASSSSTGTPGYTFGSGTRLTVV.

This clonotype was recorded at least ten times. The rearrangement links TRBV6-2 or TRBV6-3 to TRBJ2-5, with D possibly matching TRBD1 (5 bases). Germline CDR1 reads MNHEY; CDR2 reads SVGEGT. The CDR3 runs to 17 residues. Trimming removed 2 bases at V and 2 bases at J, with 18 bases between. CDR3 in DNA: TGTGCCAGCAGTTACGGGGCCACAGCCGCGCTACAAGAGACCCAGTACTTC. Amino acids: CASSYGATAALQETQYF.

This clonotype was detected ten times or more. Here the CDR3 reads CASSRQQGVGGYTF. The CDR3 coding sequence is TGTGCCAGCAGCCGGCAGCAGGGGGTAGGAGGCTACACCTTC. The chain carries TRBV11-2 and TRBJ1-2; TRBD1 aligns across 7 bases. Germline loops: CDR1 SGHAT, CDR2 FQNNGV. The CDR3 extends over 14 amino acids. V shed 5 bases, J shed 8 bases, and the junction held 11 bases outside the gene matches.

The rearrangement links TRBV7-9 to TRBJ2-7; 13 bases line up with TRBD2. This CDR3 contains 16 residues. V lost 2 bases to trimming and J lost 12 bases; unmatched junction nucleotides: 13. In germline, CDR1 is SEHNR, CDR2 FQNEAQ (reference sequence). The CDR3 protein is CASSLMGLAGLQSLYF. CDR3 coding DNA: TGTGCCAGCAGCTTAATGGGACTAGCGGGACTTCAAAGCCTGTACTTC.